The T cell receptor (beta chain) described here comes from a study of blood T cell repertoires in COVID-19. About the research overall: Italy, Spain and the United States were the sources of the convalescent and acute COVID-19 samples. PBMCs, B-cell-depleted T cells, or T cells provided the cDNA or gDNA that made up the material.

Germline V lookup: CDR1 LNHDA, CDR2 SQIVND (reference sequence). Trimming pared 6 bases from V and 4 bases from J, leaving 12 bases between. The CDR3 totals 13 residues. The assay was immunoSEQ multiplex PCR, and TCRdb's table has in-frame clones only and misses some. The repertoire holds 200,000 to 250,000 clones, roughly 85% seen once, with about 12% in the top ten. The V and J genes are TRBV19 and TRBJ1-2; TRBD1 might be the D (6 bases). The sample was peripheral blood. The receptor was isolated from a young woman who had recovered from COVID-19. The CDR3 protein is CASRPRTVYGYTF. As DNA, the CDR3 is TGTGCCAGTAGACCTCGGACAGTCTATGGCTACACCTTC.